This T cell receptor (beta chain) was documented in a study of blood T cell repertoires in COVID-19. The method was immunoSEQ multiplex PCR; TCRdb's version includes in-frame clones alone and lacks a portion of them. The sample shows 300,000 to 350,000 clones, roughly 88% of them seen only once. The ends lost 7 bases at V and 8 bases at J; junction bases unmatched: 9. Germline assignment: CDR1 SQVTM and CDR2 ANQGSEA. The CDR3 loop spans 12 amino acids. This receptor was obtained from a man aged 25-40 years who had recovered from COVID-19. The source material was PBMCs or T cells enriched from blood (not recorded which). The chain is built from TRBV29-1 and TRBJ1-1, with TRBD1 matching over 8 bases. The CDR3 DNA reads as TGCAGCGCCATCAGGGGGCGCGTAGAAGCTTTCTTT. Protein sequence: CSAIRGRVEAFF.